The clone carrying this TCR beta chain was detected ten times or more. Amplifying from RNA transcripts, the study obtained TCR beta CDR3 regions. The workflow started with a first-round RT-PCR run with HTBI primers and then moved on to a second-round multiplex PCR. TCRdb itself ran the multiplex PCR reads through MiXCR, one entry per CDR3 protein. This table has 300,000 to 400,000 distinct CDR3 sequences, about 18% appearing once. These data are taken from a study of Graves' ophthalmopathy and Graves' hyperthyroidism. Study context: The blood sample was drawn at first diagnosis and before any treatment.

The CDR3 has 15 residues. V gave up 5 bases and J gave up 1 base; unmatched junction bases: 5. Material for sequencing was peripheral blood. The V and J genes are TRBV12-3 or TRBV12-4 and TRBJ2-7, with TRBD1 matching 10 bases. The sequence was obtained from an adult woman with stable Graves' hyperthyroidism. The CDR3 DNA follows: TGTGCCAGCAGTCCTCCGGGACAGGGGTCCTACGAGCAGTACTTC. It yields the protein CASSPPGQGSYEQYF.